What follows describes a single T cell receptor beta chain. What it recognizes is unknown. A quantitative 5'-RACE method, one with molecular barcodes, was used to make TCR beta libraries. TCRdb recomputed calls from the 5' RACE reads with MiXCR, one row per CDR3 protein. The sample records around 770,000 distinct CDR3 sequences, 15% to 20% being singletons. The sample belongs to a study of CD8 T cells in ankylosing spondylitis. The study, taken as a whole, reports: Disease-linked clones proved CD8+ and comparatively uncommon in peripheral blood. Apparently characteristic of ankylosing spondylitis blood was a TCR beta motif (about eight highly homologous variants). Reportedly, significant enrichment of disease-linked clones occurred in matched ankylosing spondylitis synovial fluid. Earlier authors reported some of these motif variants in reactive arthritis synovial fluid and blood.

Germline V CDR1 and CDR2: SGHDT, YYEEEE. CDR3 length equals 17 residues. The germline V and J ends were trimmed by 4 bases and 0 bases, with 16 bases remaining between them. The gene calls are TRBV5-6 and TRBJ1-4, with D perhaps matching TRBD1 (6 bases). Input material: blood, either unsorted or a sorted T cell fraction (not recorded which). This receptor was taken from a male donor with ankylosing spondylitis. This CDR3 is CASSLGTTQSTNEKLFF. DNA of the CDR3: TGTGCCAGCAGCCTAGGGACAACACAATCAACTAATGAAAAACTGTTTTTT.